The 12 T cell receptor beta chains below come from one sample, sequenced in a study of cytomegalovirus exposure and HLA in healthy donors. The method was immunoSEQ multiplex PCR; TCRdb's version includes in-frame clones alone and lacks a portion of them. Altogether about 78,000 clones are present, 90% to 96% being singletons, with the ten largest covering about 1.6%. Input material: PBMCs. The receptor source for this set is a man between 18 and 29 years old in good health and CMV-seropositive.

This clone was counted a single time. The chain combines TRBV6-5 with TRBJ2-7; 7 bases align to TRBD1. Germline CDR1 and CDR2: MNHEY and SVGAGI. CDR3 length: 14 residues. The J segment lost 2 bases and the V segment lost 6 bases, leaving 7 bases of the junction unmatched. Written as DNA, the CDR3 is TGTGCCAGCAGACAACAGACAGGGACCTACGAGCAGTACTTC. The encoded protein is CASRQQTGTYEQYF.

The chain couples TRBV10-3 to TRBJ2-7; D is perhaps TRBD2 (6 bases). This CDR3 is 15 amino acids long. V was clipped by 10 bases and J by 3 bases, with 22 bases between them. Germline lookup yields CDR1 ENHRY and CDR2 SYGVKD. CDR3 sequence reads: CATKEGDGSIYEQYF. The CDR3 DNA reads as TGTGCCACTAAGGAGGGCGACGGATCAATCTACGAGCAGTACTTC.

The count of this clone is one. The gene calls are TRBV7-2 and TRBJ2-1, with a weak D call TRBD1 (6 bases). Trimming removed 2 bases at V and 3 bases at J, with 17 bases between. There are 17 residues in the CDR3. Germline V gene data show CDR1 as SGHTA and CDR2 as FQGNSA. CDR3 coding DNA: TGTGCCAGCAGCTTAACCCTAGGAGGCAGGGGCTACAATGAGCAGTTCTTC. Residues: CASSLTLGGRGYNEQFF.

The rearrangement uses TRBV15 and TRBJ2-2; a weak D match, TRBD2 (6 bases). The V and J ends lost 3 bases and 3 bases respectively, with 11 bases between them. This CDR3 has 15 amino acids. CDR1 LNHNV and CDR2 YYDKDF come from the germline V gene (reference sequence). CDR3 protein: CATSRRGGYTGELFF. The CDR3 DNA follows: TGTGCCACCAGCAGGCGCGGAGGGTACACCGGGGAGCTGTTTTTT. The full variable domain, rest sourced from reference TRBV15 and TRBJ2-2, is DAMVIQNPRYQVTQFGKPVTLSCSQTLNHNVMYWYQQKSSQAPKLLFHYYDKDFNNEADTPDNFQSRRPNTSFCFLDIRSPGLGDTAMYLCATSRRGGYTGELFFGEGSRLTVL.

The CDR3 DNA follows: TGTGCCAGCAGGCCCCAAGGGGGCCTATCCCTTTCCTACAATGAGCAGTTCTTC. Encoded protein: CASRPQGGLSLSYNEQFF. The chain joins TRBV25-1 to TRBJ2-1; TRBD1 matches at 7 bases. CDR1 is MGHDK and CDR2 is SYGVNS in the germline V gene. This CDR3 contains 18 residues. The ends lost 6 bases at V and 1 base at J; junction bases unmatched: 15.

This rearrangement joins TRBV6-5 to TRBJ2-7, with TRBD1 matching over 9 bases. Per germline, CDR1 MNHEY and CDR2 SVGAGI. V lost 6 bases and J lost 3; bases outside the gene matches: 6. This CDR3 is 14 amino acids long. CDR3 DNA: TGTGCCAGCAGCCTGACAGGGGGTGACTACGAGCAGTACTTC. It is translated as CASSLTGGDYEQYF.

This chain connects TRBV18 to TRBJ1-2, with a tentative D call TRBD1 (6 bases). The CDR3 spans 15 residues. The V gene lost 6 bases and the J gene lost 5 bases, with 19 bases spanning the gap. Per germline, CDR1 KGHSH and CDR2 LQKENI. The CDR3, as DNA: TGTGCCAGCTCGACTAATATCCGGGACATGTATGGCTACACCTTC. Translation gives CASSTNIRDMYGYTF.

Of note for this clone: No conserved phenylalanine or tryptophan ends this CDR3, so it is likely a read error. Because the CDR3's place on the DNA is in doubt, the DNA is left out and the CDR3 is given as listed by TCRdb. The chain uses TRBV29-1 and TRBJ2-3; the table's D call, TRBD1, has no DNA check behind it. The CDR3 length is 12 residues, termini included. Germline CDR1 is SQVTM and CDR2 is ANQGSEA. CDR3 sequence: CSVPLGQGRTSL.

This clone was detected once. V usage is TRBV7-6 and J usage is TRBJ2-1; 10 bases agree with TRBD2. CDR3 length equals 18 residues. Germline V gene sequence: CDR1 SGHVS, CDR2 FNYEAQ. J was trimmed by 2 bases and V by 5 bases; bases with no gene match: 12. CDR3 nucleotides: TGTGCCAGCAGCCCTTGGACTAGCGGAATCGCGGCCTACAATGAGCAGTTCTTC. It is translated as CASSPWTSGIAAYNEQFF. The full variable domain, its missing parts supplied by reference TRBV7-6 and TRBJ2-1, is GAGVSQSPRYKVTKRGQDVALRCDPISGHVSLYWYRQALGQGPEFLTYFNYEAQQDKSGLPNDRFSAERPEGSISTLTIQRTEQRDSAMYRCASSPWTSGIAAYNEQFFGPGTRLTVL.

The V call is TRBV15, the J call TRBJ2-7, with a possible D match to TRBD1 (5 bases). CDR1 and CDR2 (germline): LNHNV, YYDKDF (reference sequence). The V gene lost 0 bases and the J gene lost 12 bases, with 15 bases spanning the gap. The CDR3 is 13 residues long. CDR3 sequence (DNA): TGTGCCACCAGCAGAGATCGCGGCAGGGTACCGTACTTC. This codes for CATSRDRGRVPYF.

This chain joins TRBV30 and TRBJ1-5, with 8 bases matching TRBD1. The CDR3 consists of 14 residues. Germline CDR1 and CDR2: GTSNPN and SVGIG (reference sequence). V lost 0 bases to trimming and J lost 6 bases; unmatched junction nucleotides: 4. As DNA, the CDR3 is TGTGCCTGGAGTGTATCAGGGGGCGGTCAGCCCCAGCATTTT. Translated, it gives CAWSVSGGGQPQHF. The complete variable domain, with remaining parts taken from reference TRBV30 and TRBJ1-5, reads SQTIHQWPATLVQPVGSPLSLECTVEGTSNPNLYWYRQAAGRGLQLLFYSVGIGQISSEVPQNLSASRPQDRQFILSSKKLLLSDSGFYLCAWSVSGGGQPQHFGDGTRLSIL.

The chain combines TRBV15 with TRBJ2-7; tentative D call: TRBD1 (6 bases). CDR3 length: 13 amino acids. Trimming removed 5 bases at V and 1 base at J, with 9 bases between. Germline V CDR1 and CDR2: LNHNV, YYDKDF (reference sequence). The CDR3 bases are TGTGCCACCAGCCCGGGACAATCCTACGAGCAGTACTTC. This gives the protein CATSPGQSYEQYF. Drawing the rest from reference TRBV15 and TRBJ2-7, the complete variable domain is DAMVIQNPRYQVTQFGKPVTLSCSQTLNHNVMYWYQQKSSQAPKLLFHYYDKDFNNEADTPDNFQSRRPNTSFCFLDIRSPGLGDTAMYLCATSPGQSYEQYFGPGTRLTVT.